This TCR beta chain was sequenced for a study of beta chain features in type 1 diabetes. Expressed TCRB transcripts were sequenced because the entire RNA isolate underwent reverse transcription. Some clones are missing from TCRdb's copy, which holds only in-frame ones; the method was immunoSEQ multiplex PCR. The sample includes over 350,000 clones, about 14% of them seen just once. CDR1 is LNHDA and CDR2 is SQIVND in the germline V gene (reference sequence). This CDR3 spans 16 amino acids. Trimming removed 3 bases from V and 1 base from J, with 13 bases in between. The sequenced sample was naive CD4+ T cells from blood. This rearrangement joins TRBV19 to TRBJ2-4, with D perhaps matching TRBD1 (5 bases). This clonotype was sampled from a woman younger than 35 in good health. As DNA, the CDR3 is TGTGCCAGTAGTATCGGCCAGGGAAGGGCCAAAAACATTCAGTACTTC. Translating gives CASSIGQGRAKNIQYF.